Below, one T cell receptor (beta chain) is given with its context. The PCR contained 60 Vbeta and 13 Jbeta primers. The protocol was immunoSEQ multiplex PCR, while the TCRdb copy is restricted to in-frame clones and leaves out a portion. The sample has 150,000 to 200,000 clones; the top ten hold about 2.2%. The ends were cut back, 6 bases at V and 4 bases at J, with 16 bases in the middle. This CDR3 region has 14 residues. The germline gives CDR1 SGHRS, CDR2 YFSETQ. The data were taken from a study of cytomegalovirus exposure and HLA in healthy donors. The chain joins TRBV5-1 to TRBJ1-1, with a weak D call TRBD1 (6 bases). The sequencing sample was made of PBMCs. The receptor's source is a man aged 25-40 years in good health and CMV-seronegative. The CDR3 loop reads CASTRGGATTEAFF. The CDR3 DNA sequence: TGCGCCAGCACCCGGGGGGGCGCGACCACTGAAGCTTTCTTT. The whole variable domain, filled in from reference TRBV5-1 and TRBJ1-1, reads KAGVTQTPRYLIKTRGQQVTLSCSPISGHRSVSWYQQTPGQGLQFLFEYFSETQRNKGNFPGRFSGRQFSNSRSEMNVSTLELGDSALYLCASTRGGATTEAFFGQGTRLTVV.